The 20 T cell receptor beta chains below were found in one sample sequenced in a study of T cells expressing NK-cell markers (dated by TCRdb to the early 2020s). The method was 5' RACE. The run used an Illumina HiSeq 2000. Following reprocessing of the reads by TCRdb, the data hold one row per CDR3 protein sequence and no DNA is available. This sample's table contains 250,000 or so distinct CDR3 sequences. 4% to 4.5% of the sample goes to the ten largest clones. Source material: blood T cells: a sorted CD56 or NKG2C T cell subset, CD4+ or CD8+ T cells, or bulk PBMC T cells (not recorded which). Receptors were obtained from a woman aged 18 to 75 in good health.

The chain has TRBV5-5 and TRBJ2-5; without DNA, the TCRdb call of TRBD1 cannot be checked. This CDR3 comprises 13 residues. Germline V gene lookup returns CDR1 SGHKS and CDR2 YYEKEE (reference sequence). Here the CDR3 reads CASSIDREETQYF.

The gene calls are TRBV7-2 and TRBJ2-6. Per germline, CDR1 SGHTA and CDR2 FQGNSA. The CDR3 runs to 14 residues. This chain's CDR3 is CASSGESGANVLTF. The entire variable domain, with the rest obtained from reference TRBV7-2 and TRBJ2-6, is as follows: GAGVSQSPSNKVTEKGKDVELRCDPISGHTALYWYRQSLGQGLEFLIYFQGNSAPDKSGLPSDRFSAERTGGSVSTLTIQRTQQEDSAVYLCASSGESGANVLTFGAGSRLTVL.

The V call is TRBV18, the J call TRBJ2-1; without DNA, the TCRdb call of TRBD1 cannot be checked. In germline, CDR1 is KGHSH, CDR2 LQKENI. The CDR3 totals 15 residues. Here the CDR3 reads CASSQPGQGMGEQFF.

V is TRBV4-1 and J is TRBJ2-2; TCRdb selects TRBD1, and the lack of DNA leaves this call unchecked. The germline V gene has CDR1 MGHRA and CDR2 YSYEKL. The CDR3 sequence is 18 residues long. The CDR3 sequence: CASSQEGRGLANTGELFF.

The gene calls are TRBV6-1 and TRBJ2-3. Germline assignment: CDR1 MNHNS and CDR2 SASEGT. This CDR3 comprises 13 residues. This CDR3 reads CASSGVGTDTQYF.

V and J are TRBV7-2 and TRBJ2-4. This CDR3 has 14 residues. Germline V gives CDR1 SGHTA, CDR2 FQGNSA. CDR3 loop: CASSVTMTKNIQYF.

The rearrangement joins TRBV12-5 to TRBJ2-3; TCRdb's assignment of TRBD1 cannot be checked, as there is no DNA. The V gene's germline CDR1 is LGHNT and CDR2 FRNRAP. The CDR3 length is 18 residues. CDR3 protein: CASGFSLLTRPSTDTQYF.

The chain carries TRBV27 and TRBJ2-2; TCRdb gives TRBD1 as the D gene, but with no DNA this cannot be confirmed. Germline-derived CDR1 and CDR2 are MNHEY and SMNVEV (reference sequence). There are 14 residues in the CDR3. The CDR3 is CASTHRGRIGELFF.

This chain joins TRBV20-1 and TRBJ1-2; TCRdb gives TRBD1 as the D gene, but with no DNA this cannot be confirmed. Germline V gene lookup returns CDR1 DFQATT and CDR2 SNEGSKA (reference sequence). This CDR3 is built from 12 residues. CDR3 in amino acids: CSAIGQDYGYTF.

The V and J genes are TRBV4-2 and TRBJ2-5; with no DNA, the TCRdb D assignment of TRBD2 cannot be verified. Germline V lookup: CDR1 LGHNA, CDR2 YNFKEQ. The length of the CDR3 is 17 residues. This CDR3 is CASSQGATSGDQETQYF.

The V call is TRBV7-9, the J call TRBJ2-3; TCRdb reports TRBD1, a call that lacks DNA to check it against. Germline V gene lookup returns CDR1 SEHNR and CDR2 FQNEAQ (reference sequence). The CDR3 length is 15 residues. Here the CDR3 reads CASSLAGTRADTQYF.

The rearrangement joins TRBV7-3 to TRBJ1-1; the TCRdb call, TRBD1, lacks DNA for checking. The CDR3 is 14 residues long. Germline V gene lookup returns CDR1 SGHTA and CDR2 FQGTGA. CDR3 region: CASSRGGILGEAFF.

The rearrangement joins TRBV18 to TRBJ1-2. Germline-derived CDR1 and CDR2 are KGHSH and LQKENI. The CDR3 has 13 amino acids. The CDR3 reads CASSPPSVDGYTF.

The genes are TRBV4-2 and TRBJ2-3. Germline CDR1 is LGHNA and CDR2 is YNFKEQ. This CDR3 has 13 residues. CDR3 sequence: CASSPLFGDTQYF.

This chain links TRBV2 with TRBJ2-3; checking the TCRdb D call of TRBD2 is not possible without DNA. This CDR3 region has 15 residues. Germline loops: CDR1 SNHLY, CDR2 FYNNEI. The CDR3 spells CASSAERGIVDTQYF.

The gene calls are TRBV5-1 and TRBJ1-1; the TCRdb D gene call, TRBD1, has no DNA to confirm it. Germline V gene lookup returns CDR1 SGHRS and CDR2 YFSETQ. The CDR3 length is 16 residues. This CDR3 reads CASSLTGTVLSTEAFF. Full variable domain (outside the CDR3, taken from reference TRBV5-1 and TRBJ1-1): KAGVTQTPRYLIKTRGQQVTLSCSPISGHRSVSWYQQTPGQGLQFLFEYFSETQRNKGNFPGRFSGRQFSNSRSEMNVSTLELGDSALYLCASSLTGTVLSTEAFFGQGTRLTVV.

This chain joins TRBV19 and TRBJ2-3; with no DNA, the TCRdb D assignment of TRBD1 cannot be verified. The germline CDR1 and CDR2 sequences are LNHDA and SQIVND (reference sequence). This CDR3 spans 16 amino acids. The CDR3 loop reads CASSILTARGTDTQYF.

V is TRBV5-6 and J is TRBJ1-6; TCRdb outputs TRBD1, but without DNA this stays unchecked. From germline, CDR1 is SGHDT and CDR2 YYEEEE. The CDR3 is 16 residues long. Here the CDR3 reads CASSHSGAGKNSPLHF.

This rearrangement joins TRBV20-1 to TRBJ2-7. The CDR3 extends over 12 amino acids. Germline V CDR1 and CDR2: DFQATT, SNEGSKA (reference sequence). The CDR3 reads CSAKGQVLGLYF.

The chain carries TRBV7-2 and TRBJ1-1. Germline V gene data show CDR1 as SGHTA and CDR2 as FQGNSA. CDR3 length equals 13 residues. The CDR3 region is CASRPFKSTEAFF.